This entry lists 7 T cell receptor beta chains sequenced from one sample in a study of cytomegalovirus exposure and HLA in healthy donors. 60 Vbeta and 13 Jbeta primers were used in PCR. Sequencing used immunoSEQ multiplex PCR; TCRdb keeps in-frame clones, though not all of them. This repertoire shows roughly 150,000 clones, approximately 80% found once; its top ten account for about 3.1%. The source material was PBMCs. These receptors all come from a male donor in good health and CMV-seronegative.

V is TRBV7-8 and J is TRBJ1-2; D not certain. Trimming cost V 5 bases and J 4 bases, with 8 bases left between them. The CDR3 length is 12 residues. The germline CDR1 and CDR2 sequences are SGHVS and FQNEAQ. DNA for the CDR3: TGTGCCAGCAGCCCGGAGGGCTATGGCTACACCTTC. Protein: CASSPEGYGYTF.

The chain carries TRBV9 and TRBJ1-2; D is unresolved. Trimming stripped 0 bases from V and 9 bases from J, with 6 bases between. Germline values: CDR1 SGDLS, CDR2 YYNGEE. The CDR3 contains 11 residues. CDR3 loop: CASSVGGRYTF. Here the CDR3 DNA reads TGTGCCAGCAGCGTAGGCGGTCGCTACACCTTC.

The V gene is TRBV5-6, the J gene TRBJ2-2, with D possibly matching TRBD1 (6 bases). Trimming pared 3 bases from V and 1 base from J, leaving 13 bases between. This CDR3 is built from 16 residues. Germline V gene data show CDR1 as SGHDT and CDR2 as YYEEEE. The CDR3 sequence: CASSSDSYLNTGELFF. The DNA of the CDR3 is TGTGCCAGCAGCTCGGACAGTTACTTGAACACCGGGGAGCTGTTTTTT. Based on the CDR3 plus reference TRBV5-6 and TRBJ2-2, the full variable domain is DAGVTQSPTHLIKTRGQQVTLRCSPKSGHDTVSWYQQALGQGPQFIFQYYEEEERQRGNFPDRFSGHQFPNYSSELNVNALLLGDSALYLCASSSDSYLNTGELFFGEGSRLTVL.

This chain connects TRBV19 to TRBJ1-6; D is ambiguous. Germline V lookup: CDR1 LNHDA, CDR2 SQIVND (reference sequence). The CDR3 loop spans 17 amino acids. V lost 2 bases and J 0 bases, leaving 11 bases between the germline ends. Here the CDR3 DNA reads TGTGCCAGTAGTATACGTGAGGCGAGCTCCTATAATTCACCCCTCCACTTT. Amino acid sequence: CASSIREASSYNSPLHF. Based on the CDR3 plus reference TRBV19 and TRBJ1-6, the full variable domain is DGGITQSPKYLFRKEGQNVTLSCEQNLNHDAMYWYRQDPGQGLRLIYYSQIVNDFQKGDIAEGYSVSREKKESFPLTVTSAQKNPTAFYLCASSIREASSYNSPLHFGNGTRLTVT.

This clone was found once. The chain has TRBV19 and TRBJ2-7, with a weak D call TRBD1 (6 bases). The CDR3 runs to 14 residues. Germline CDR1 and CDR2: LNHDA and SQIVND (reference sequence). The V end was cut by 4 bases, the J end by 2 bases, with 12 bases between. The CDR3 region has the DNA TGTGCCAGTAGTACCCTGACAGGAGCCTACGAGCAGTACTTC. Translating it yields CASSTLTGAYEQYF.

The CDR3 loop reads CSQAMAYEQYF. CDR3 nucleotide sequence: TGCAGTCAGGCAATGGCCTACGAGCAGTACTTC. The V gene is TRBV20-1, the J gene TRBJ2-7; D unresolved. The V and J ends lost 8 bases and 2 bases respectively, with 10 bases between them. There are 11 residues in the CDR3. Germline values: CDR1 DFQATT, CDR2 SNEGSKA (reference sequence).

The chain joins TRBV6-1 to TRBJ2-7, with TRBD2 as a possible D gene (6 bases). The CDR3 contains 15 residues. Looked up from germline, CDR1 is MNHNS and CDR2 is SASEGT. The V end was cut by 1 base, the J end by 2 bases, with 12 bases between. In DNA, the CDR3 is TGTGCCAGCAGTGAAGTCCCGGGGGTAGCCTACGAGCAGTACTTC. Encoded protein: CASSEVPGVAYEQYF.